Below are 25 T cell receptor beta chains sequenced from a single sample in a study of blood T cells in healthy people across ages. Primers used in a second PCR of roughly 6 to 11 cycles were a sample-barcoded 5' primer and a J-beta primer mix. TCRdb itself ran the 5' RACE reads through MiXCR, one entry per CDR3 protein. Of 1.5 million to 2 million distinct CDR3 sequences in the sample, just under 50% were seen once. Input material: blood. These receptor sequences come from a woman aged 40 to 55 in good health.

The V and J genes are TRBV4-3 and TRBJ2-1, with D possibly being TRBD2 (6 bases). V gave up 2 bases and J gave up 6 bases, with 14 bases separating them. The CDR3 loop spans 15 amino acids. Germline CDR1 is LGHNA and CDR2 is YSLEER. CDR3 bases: TGCGCCAGCAGCCAAATCGGGGGAAGGGCCAATGAGCAGTTCTTC. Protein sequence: CASSQIGGRANEQFF.

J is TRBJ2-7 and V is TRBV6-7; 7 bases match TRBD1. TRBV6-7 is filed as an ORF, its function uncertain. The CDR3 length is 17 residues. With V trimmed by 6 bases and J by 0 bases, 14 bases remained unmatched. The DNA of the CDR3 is TGTGCCAGCAGCTATCAATTCCGGGACAGACTCTCCTACGAGCAGTACTTC. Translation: CASSYQFRDRLSYEQYF.

The CDR3 DNA sequence: TGCAGCGTTGTACCAAAGCCTAACACAGATACGCAGTATTTT. This encodes CSVVPKPNTDTQYF. The chain joins TRBV29-1 to TRBJ2-3; unclear D gene. The V gene's germline CDR1 is SQVTM and CDR2 ANQGSEA. The CDR3 length is 14 residues. V lost 4 bases and J lost 2, with 13 bases in between.

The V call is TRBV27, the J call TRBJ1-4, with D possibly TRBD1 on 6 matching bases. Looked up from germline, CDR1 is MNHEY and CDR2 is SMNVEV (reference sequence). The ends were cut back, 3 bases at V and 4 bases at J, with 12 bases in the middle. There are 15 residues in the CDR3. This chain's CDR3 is CASSFQGQLNEKLFF. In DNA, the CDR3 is TGTGCCAGCAGTTTCCAGGGACAACTTAATGAAAAACTGTTTTTT.

CDR3 coding DNA: TGTGCCAGCAGCTTGCGGCTATGGGGGGAGCAGTTCTTC. Its translation is CASSLRLWGEQFF. The chain uses TRBV5-8 and TRBJ2-1; either TRBD1 or TRBD2 may supply D (5 bases each). V was cut by 1 base and J by 10 bases, with 12 bases left in between. This CDR3 spans 13 amino acids. Germline V gene data show CDR1 as SGHTS and CDR2 as YDEGEE.

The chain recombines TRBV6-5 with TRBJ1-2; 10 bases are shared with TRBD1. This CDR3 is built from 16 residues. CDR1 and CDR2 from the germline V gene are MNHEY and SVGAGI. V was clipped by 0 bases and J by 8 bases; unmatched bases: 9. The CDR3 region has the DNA TGTGCCAGCAGTTACTCCGGGACAGGGGCCTCCTCGGGCTACACCTTC. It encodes CASSYSGTGASSGYTF.

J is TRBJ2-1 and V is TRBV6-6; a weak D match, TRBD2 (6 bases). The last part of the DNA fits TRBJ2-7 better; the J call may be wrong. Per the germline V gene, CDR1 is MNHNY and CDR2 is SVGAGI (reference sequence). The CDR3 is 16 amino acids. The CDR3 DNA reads TGTGCCAGCAGTTACCTACTAGGAGGGACCTACAATGAGCAGTACTTC. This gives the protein CASSYLLGGTYNEQYF.

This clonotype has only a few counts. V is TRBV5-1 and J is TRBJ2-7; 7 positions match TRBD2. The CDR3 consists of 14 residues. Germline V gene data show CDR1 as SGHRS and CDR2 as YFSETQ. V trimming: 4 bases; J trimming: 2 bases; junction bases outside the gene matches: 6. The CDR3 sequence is CASSLAVDPYEQYF. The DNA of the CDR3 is TGCGCCAGCAGCCTAGCGGTAGATCCCTACGAGCAGTACTTC.

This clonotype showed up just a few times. The CDR3: CASSFSQGDSFSYEQYF. CDR3 sequence (DNA): TGTGCCAGCAGTTTTTCGCAGGGGGACAGTTTTTCCTACGAGCAGTACTTC. V and J are TRBV28 and TRBJ2-7; TRBD1 matches 7 bases. This CDR3 comprises 17 residues. CDR1 MDHEN and CDR2 SYDVKM come from the germline V gene. With 3 bases clipped from V and 1 base from J, the junction kept 12 bases outside the gene matches. The full variable domain, with the rest looked up from reference TRBV28 and TRBJ2-7, is DVKVTQSSRYLVKRTGEKVFLECVQDMDHENMFWYRQDPGLGLRLIYFSYDVKMKEKGDIPEGYSVSREKKERFSLILESASTNQTSMYLCASSFSQGDSFSYEQYFGPGTRLTVT.

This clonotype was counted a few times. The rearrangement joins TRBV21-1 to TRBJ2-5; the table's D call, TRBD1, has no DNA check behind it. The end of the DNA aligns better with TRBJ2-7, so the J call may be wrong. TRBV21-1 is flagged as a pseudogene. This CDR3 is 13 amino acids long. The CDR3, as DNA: TGTGCCAGCAGCCAAGGCTGGGGGAGCGAGCAGTACTTC. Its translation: CASSQGWGSEQYF.

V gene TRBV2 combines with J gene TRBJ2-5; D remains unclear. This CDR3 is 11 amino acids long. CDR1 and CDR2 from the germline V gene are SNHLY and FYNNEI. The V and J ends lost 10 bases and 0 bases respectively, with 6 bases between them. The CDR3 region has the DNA TGTGCCATCGGTAACCAAGAGACCCAGTACTTC. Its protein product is CAIGNQETQYF.

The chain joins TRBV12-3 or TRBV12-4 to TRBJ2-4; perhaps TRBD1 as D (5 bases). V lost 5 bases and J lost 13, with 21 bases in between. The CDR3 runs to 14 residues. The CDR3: CASSADTTFYKQYF. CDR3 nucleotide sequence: TGTGCCAGCAGTGCGGACACTACTTTCTACAAGCAGTACTTC.

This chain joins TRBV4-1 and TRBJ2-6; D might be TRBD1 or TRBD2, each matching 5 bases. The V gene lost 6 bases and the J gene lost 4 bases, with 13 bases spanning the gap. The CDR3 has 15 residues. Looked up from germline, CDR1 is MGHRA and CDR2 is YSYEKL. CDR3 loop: CASSNPGTGANVLTF. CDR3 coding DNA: TGCGCCAGCAGTAATCCAGGGACCGGGGCCAACGTCCTGACTTTC.

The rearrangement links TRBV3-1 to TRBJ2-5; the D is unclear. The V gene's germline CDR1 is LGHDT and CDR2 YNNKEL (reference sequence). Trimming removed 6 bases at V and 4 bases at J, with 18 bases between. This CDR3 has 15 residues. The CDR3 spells CASSSRAGDVETQYF. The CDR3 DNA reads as TGTGCCAGCAGTTCCCGGGCCGGAGACGTAGAGACCCAGTACTTC.

The CDR3 nucleotides read TGCGCCAGCAGCCAGCGTGGGACAGGCGGCACCTACGGCTACACCTTC. This translates into CASSQRGTGGTYGYTF. The chain combines TRBV4-1 with TRBJ1-2; 8 nucleotides line up with TRBD1. CDR1 is MGHRA, CDR2 YSYEKL, per germline. The CDR3 is 16 residues long. Losses at the gene ends were 3 bases for V and 8 bases for J; bases not matched to a gene: 14.

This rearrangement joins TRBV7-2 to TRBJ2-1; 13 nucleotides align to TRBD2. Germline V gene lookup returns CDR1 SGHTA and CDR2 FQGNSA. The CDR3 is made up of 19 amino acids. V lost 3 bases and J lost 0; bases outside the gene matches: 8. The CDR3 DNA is TGTGCCAGCAGCTTCCCCGGGACTAGCGGGGCCCGCTCCTACAATGAGCAGTTCTTC. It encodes CASSFPGTSGARSYNEQFF.

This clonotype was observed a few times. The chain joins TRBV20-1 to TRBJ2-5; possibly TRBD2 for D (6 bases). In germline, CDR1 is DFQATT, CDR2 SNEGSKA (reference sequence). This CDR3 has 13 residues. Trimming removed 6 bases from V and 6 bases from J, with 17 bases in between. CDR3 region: CSAATLAGKTQYF. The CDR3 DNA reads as TGCAGTGCCGCCACCCTGGCGGGGAAGACCCAGTACTTC.

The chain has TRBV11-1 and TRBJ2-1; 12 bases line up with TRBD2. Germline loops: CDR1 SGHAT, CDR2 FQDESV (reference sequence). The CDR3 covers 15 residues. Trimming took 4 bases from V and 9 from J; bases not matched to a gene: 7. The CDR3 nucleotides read TGTGCCAGCAGCTCGGCTAGCGGGGGGGCCGGTGAGCAGTTCTTC. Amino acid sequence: CASSSASGGAGEQFF.

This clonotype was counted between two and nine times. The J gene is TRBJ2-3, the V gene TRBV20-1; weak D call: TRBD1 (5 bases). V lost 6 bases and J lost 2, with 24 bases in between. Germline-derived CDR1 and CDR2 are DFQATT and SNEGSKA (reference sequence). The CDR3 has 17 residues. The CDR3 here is CSASQGQGVGYTDTQYF. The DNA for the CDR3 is TGCAGTGCGAGTCAAGGACAAGGGGTAGGATACACAGATACGCAGTATTTT.

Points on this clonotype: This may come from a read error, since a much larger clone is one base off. CDR3 sequence reads: CASSPGTEQETQYF. DNA for the CDR3: TGTGCCAGCAGCCCCGGGACAGAACAAGAGACCCAGTACTTC. This chain uses TRBV7-3 with TRBJ2-5; 7 bases fit TRBD1. J gave up 2 bases and V 5 bases, and 5 bases lay outside the gene matches. Germline loops: CDR1 SGHTA, CDR2 FQGTGA. The CDR3 has 14 amino acids.

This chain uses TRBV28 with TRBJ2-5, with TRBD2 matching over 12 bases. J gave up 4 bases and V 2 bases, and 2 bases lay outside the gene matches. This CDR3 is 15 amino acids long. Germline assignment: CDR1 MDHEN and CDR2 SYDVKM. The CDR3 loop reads CASSLPSGGVETQYF. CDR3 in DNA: TGTGCCAGCAGTTTACCTAGCGGGGGGGTAGAGACCCAGTACTTC.

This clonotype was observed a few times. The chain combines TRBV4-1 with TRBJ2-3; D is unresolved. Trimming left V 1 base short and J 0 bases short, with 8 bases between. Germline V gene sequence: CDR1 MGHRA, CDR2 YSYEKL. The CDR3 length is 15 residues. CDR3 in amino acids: CASSQGMPSTDTQYF. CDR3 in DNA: TGCGCCAGCAGCCAAGGGATGCCTAGCACAGATACGCAGTATTTT.

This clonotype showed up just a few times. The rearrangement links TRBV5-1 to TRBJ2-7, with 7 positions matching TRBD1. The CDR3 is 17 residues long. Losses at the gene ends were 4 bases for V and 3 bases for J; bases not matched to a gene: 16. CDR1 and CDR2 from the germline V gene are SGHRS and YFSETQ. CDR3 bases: TGCGCCAGCAGCAACAGACAGGGTCAAAGGGGGAACTACGAGCAGTACTTC. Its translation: CASSNRQGQRGNYEQYF.

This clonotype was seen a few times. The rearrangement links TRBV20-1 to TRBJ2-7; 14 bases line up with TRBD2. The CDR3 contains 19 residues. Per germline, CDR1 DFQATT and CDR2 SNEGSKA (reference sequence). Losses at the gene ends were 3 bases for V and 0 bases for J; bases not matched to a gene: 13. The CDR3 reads CSASPQMTSGGVYSYEQYF. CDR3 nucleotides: TGCAGTGCTAGTCCTCAAATGACTAGCGGGGGGGTGTACTCCTACGAGCAGTACTTC.

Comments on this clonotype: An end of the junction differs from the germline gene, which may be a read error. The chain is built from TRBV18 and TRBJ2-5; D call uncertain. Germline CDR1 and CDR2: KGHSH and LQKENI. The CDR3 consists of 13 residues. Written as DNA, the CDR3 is TGTGCCTGCTCACCACGTAGGGATGAGACCCAGTACTTC. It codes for CACSPRRDETQYF.